This T cell receptor beta chain was captured in a study of T cells in Graves' hyperthyroidism and ophthalmopathy. Study-level results: In the analysis, a 13 V-J model separated ophthalmopathy from stable hyperthyroidism. Blood shared most expanded thyroid clonotypes above 0.001.

Graves' hyperthyroidism is called stable when ophthalmopathy does not progress within 18 months. Patients aged 18 to 65 had newly diagnosed hyperthyroidism lasting under 2 months. As to this clonotype: The antigen remains unidentified.

The CDR3 consists of 13 residues. The germline gives CDR1 ENHRY, CDR2 SYGVKD. V lost 2 bases, J lost 6 bases, and 8 bases lay in between. RNA transcripts yielded amplified TCR beta CDR3 regions. The primer set for the first-round RT-PCR of the TCR CDR3 was HTBI. TCRdb reprocessed the multiplex PCR reads with MiXCR, giving one entry per CDR3 protein. Of some 620,000 distinct CDR3 sequences listed, around 15% are singletons. The gene calls are TRBV10-3 and TRBJ1-5; possibly TRBD1 for D (5 bases). The sequenced sample consisted of blood. This TCR derives from a woman in her 30s with Graves' hyperthyroidism. CDR3 region: CAISEGASQPQHF. CDR3 DNA: TGTGCCATCAGTGAGGGGGCAAGTCAGCCCCAGCATTTT.